Listed here are 26 T cell receptor beta chains from one sample, sequenced in a study of monozygotic twins with inflammatory bowel disease. Following a re-call of the 5' RACE reads, TCRdb has one entry per CDR3 protein and lacks DNA. The sample has more than 300,000 distinct CDR3 sequences. The source material was blood. The receptors here all came from a human donor with ulcerative colitis or Crohn's disease, or a healthy co-twin of an affected twin (not recorded which).

The chain carries TRBV20-1 and TRBJ2-2; TCRdb's D call, TRBD1, is unchecked because there is no DNA. Germline CDR1 DFQATT, CDR2 SNEGSKA (reference sequence). This CDR3 comprises 15 residues. The CDR3 here is CSARGTGEDTGELFF.

The rearrangement links TRBV11-2 to TRBJ2-7; TCRdb reports TRBD1, a call that lacks DNA to check it against. The CDR3 is made up of 18 amino acids. Per the germline V gene, CDR1 is SGHAT and CDR2 is FQNNGV. The CDR3 spells CASSLVPGTGTRNYEQYF. Looking up the rest from reference TRBV11-2 and TRBJ2-7 gives the full variable domain: EAGVAQSPRYKIIEKRQSVAFWCNPISGHATLYWYQQILGQGPKLLIQFQNNGVVDDSQLPKDRFSAERLKGVDSTLKIQPAKLEDSAVYLCASSLVPGTGTRNYEQYFGPGTRLTVT.

The CDR3 spells CASSQDGSGGTYNEQFF. V and J are TRBV4-1 and TRBJ2-1; TCRdb proposes TRBD2, but this gene call is untestable without DNA. CDR1 and CDR2 from the germline V gene are MGHRA and YSYEKL. The CDR3 covers 17 residues.

The chain carries TRBV7-8 and TRBJ2-5; the TCRdb D gene call, TRBD1, has no DNA to confirm it. CDR3 length: 15 residues. CDR1 is SGHVS and CDR2 is FQNEAQ in the germline V gene. This CDR3 is CASSLVGTAQETQYF.

This rearrangement joins TRBV20-1 to TRBJ2-1; the D call of TRBD1 rests on TCRdb alone, since no DNA is present to check it. CDR1 and CDR2 (germline): DFQATT, SNEGSKA (reference sequence). The CDR3 has 14 amino acids. CDR3 sequence: CSARDRQGPNEQFF.

V and J are TRBV27 and TRBJ2-1; no DNA is available, so the TRBD2 call from TCRdb remains unchecked. The CDR3 is made up of 16 amino acids. Germline V gene sequence: CDR1 MNHEY, CDR2 SMNVEV (reference sequence). CDR3 in amino acids: CASTLLTSGGANEQFF.

V gene TRBV4-2 combines with J gene TRBJ1-5. Germline CDR1 LGHNA, CDR2 YNFKEQ. The CDR3 is made up of 14 amino acids. CDR3 residues: CASSPRGINQPQHF.

This rearrangement joins TRBV12-3 or TRBV12-4 to TRBJ2-7. This CDR3 contains 12 residues. The CDR3 is CASSLRSYEQYF.

The chain is built from TRBV20-1 and TRBJ1-1; the TRBD1 assignment by TCRdb is unverifiable without DNA. Germline CDR1 reads DFQATT; CDR2 reads SNEGSKA (reference sequence). CDR3 length equals 15 residues. CDR3 region: CSAREAGARNTEAFF.

The chain joins TRBV12-3 or TRBV12-4 to TRBJ2-5; TCRdb proposes TRBD1, but this gene call is untestable without DNA. The CDR3 contains 16 residues. CDR3 residues: CASSRGQGHPQETQYF.

The chain employs TRBV6-5 and TRBJ1-3; TCRdb designates TRBD1, a call that cannot be tested without DNA. The CDR3 loop spans 16 amino acids. Germline V gene sequence: CDR1 MNHEY, CDR2 SVGAGI. The CDR3 here is CASSYGQGVSGNTIYF.

CDR3 sequence reads: CASSMEGRRRQYF. The chain uses TRBV27 and TRBJ2-5; TCRdb designates TRBD2, a call that cannot be tested without DNA. This CDR3 has 13 residues. The V gene's germline CDR1 is MNHEY and CDR2 SMNVEV (reference sequence).

The rearrangement uses TRBV7-2 and TRBJ2-1; TCRdb's D call, TRBD1, is unchecked because there is no DNA. Germline CDR1 and CDR2: SGHTA and FQGNSA. The CDR3 length is 16 residues. CDR3 loop: CASSLLQGQGRNEQFF.

The rearrangement links TRBV5-5 to TRBJ1-2. Germline values: CDR1 SGHKS, CDR2 YYEKEE (reference sequence). This CDR3 region has 13 residues. This chain's CDR3 is CASSLGVSYGYTF.

J is TRBJ2-3 and V is TRBV6-5; TCRdb's D call, TRBD1, is unchecked because there is no DNA. The CDR3 extends over 14 amino acids. Germline V gives CDR1 MNHEY, CDR2 SVGAGI. This chain's CDR3 is CASSLLGLRGRQYF.

This CDR3 reads CASSFQTGKNEQYF. V and J are TRBV27 and TRBJ2-7; TCRdb's D call of TRBD1 is untestable without DNA. The CDR3 has 14 residues. CDR1 is MNHEY, CDR2 SMNVEV, per germline (reference sequence).

The chain is built from TRBV5-1 and TRBJ2-2. The CDR3 is made up of 14 amino acids. Germline V CDR1 and CDR2: SGHRS, YFSETQ. The CDR3 sequence is CASSLSWVTGELFF.

The chain employs TRBV4-3 and TRBJ2-7; TCRdb's assignment of TRBD1 cannot be checked, as there is no DNA. Per germline, CDR1 LGHNA and CDR2 YSLEER. The CDR3 totals 15 residues. The CDR3 sequence: CASSQSEGTEYEQYF.

The V call is TRBV4-3, the J call TRBJ2-5; lacking DNA, the TRBD2 call made by TCRdb goes unchecked. From germline, CDR1 is LGHNA and CDR2 YSLEER. The CDR3 consists of 15 residues. The CDR3 sequence: CASSPGTSAGETQYF.

The chain joins TRBV19 to TRBJ2-5; TCRdb picks TRBD1, but there is no DNA to check that call. Germline V gives CDR1 LNHDA, CDR2 SQIVND (reference sequence). This CDR3 has 15 amino acids. The CDR3 region is CASSDRGDRQETQYF.

The chain has TRBV5-1 and TRBJ2-5; TCRdb picks TRBD2, but there is no DNA to check that call. Germline CDR1 and CDR2: SGHRS and YFSETQ. This CDR3 has 14 amino acids. The CDR3 spells CASSDSGGEETQYF.

This chain connects TRBV19 to TRBJ2-3; the TCRdb D gene call, TRBD1, has no DNA to confirm it. CDR3 size: 16 residues. From germline, CDR1 is LNHDA and CDR2 SQIVND (reference sequence). CDR3 sequence reads: CASSIGGGTGPDTQYF.

Here the CDR3 reads CASSLYVLQGAGYGYTF. The chain employs TRBV27 and TRBJ1-2; the TRBD1 assignment by TCRdb is unverifiable without DNA. In germline, CDR1 is MNHEY, CDR2 SMNVEV (reference sequence). This CDR3 region has 17 residues.

The chain has TRBV29-1 and TRBJ1-1; TCRdb gives TRBD1 as the D gene, but with no DNA this cannot be confirmed. In germline, CDR1 is SQVTM, CDR2 ANQGSEA. This CDR3 comprises 13 residues. The CDR3 sequence is CSAIGQLNTEAFF.

This chain uses TRBV19 with TRBJ1-1. The germline V gene encodes CDR1 LNHDA and CDR2 SQIVND (reference sequence). The CDR3 contains 14 residues. The CDR3 loop reads CASSTSTRNTEAFF. The full variable domain, its missing parts supplied by reference TRBV19 and TRBJ1-1, is DGGITQSPKYLFRKEGQNVTLSCEQNLNHDAMYWYRQDPGQGLRLIYYSQIVNDFQKGDIAEGYSVSREKKESFPLTVTSAQKNPTAFYLCASSTSTRNTEAFFGQGTRLTVV.

CDR3 protein: CASSSPGTGGYNEQFF. The rearrangement joins TRBV7-2 to TRBJ2-1; TCRdb selects TRBD1, and the lack of DNA leaves this call unchecked. The CDR3 contains 16 residues. CDR1 is SGHTA and CDR2 is FQGNSA in the germline V gene.